This T cell receptor beta chain stems from a study of cytomegalovirus exposure and HLA in healthy donors. Looking at the study overall: Of all 400 or so donors who were genotyped, roughly 83% belonged to the Caucasian-associated ancestry cluster.

The germline V and J ends were trimmed by 0 bases and 4 bases, with 18 bases remaining between them. Germline CDR1 is MNHEY and CDR2 is SMNVEV (reference sequence). The CDR3 totals 17 residues. Of note for this clone: Its target is not known.

Participants comprised healthy donors of bone marrow. Findings and limits, study-wide: According to a later analysis, most TCR beta chains associated with CMV appeared HLA-restricted.

The PCR had 60 Vbeta and 13 Jbeta primers. Repertoires were generated with immunoSEQ multiplex PCR, while TCRdb's copy carries only in-frame clones and drops some. This sample has under 110,000 clones, with roughly 71% found just once. The sequencing sample was made of PBMCs. The clonotype comes from a male donor in good health and CMV-seropositive. This chain links TRBV27 with TRBJ1-2; D ambiguous. The CDR3 region has the DNA TGTGCCAGCAGTTTATCGAGGCTACCCGGCAGCTCCTATGGCTACACCTTC. Protein product: CASSLSRLPGSSYGYTF.